This passage covers 6 T cell receptor beta chains from one sample sequenced in a study of T-cell reconstitution after alpha-beta-depleted transplantation in children (dated by TCRdb to between 2015 and 2016). Libraries came from PCR. TCRdb lists the instrument as Illumina HiSeq 2500. To normalize quantification of the TCRbeta repertoire, the TCR libraries were built with molecular barcoding that relied on unique molecular identifiers. The public sequencing data were trimmed at Q25 with fastp and processed into clonotypes with MiXCR by TCRdb, which kept only in-frame beta chains. Each CDR3 protein gets just one entry, which takes the most common genes and DNA from the rows behind it. The sample table shows approximately 520,000 distinct CDR3 sequences, and over 10% are seen once. 12% to 15% of the sample lies in the top ten. The treatment or condition label for this specimen denotes: allogeneic hematopoietic cell transplantation with graft depleted of TCRalphabeta T cells and CD19 B cells.

The specimen comprised PBMCs, mostly from graft donor cells, sampled 180 days after TCRalphabeta/CD19-depleted stem cell transplant. The receptors come from a female patient aged 2-9 years who had a stem cell transplant for aplastic anemia, so the T cells may come from the graft donor.

The chain joins TRBV4-2 to TRBJ2-1; the match to TRBD2 covers 8 bases. In germline, CDR1 is LGHNA, CDR2 YNFKEQ. V shed 2 bases and J 0 bases; nucleotides not matched to a gene: 6. The CDR3 is 17 amino acids. The CDR3 spells CASSQRRLASSYNEQFF. The DNA for the CDR3 is TGTGCCAGCAGCCAACGACGACTAGCGAGCTCCTACAATGAGCAGTTCTTC.

This clonotype was observed at least ten times. The chain uses TRBV20-1 and TRBJ2-7; D is possibly TRBD1 or TRBD2 (5 bases each). This CDR3 has 12 residues. Germline-derived CDR1 and CDR2 are DFQATT and SNEGSKA (reference sequence). V lost 7 bases to trimming and J lost 3 bases, with 13 bases between them. DNA of the CDR3: TGCAGTGTAGGGGACCACTACTACGAGCAGTACTTC. Encoded protein: CSVGDHYYEQYF.

The chain combines TRBV2 with TRBJ2-2, with a weak D call TRBD1 (6 bases). Trimming cost V 7 bases and J 6 bases, with 18 bases left between them. This CDR3 spans 15 amino acids. The germline V gene encodes CDR1 SNHLY and CDR2 FYNNEI. The DNA for the CDR3 is TGTGCCAGCAATAGGAAGGGGGAGCAGGCCGGGGAGCTGTTTTTT. Its translation: CASNRKGEQAGELFF.

The chain has TRBV30 and TRBJ2-1, with D possibly matching TRBD2 (5 bases). Germline CDR1 is GTSNPN and CDR2 is SVGIG (reference sequence). Trimming pared 5 bases from V and 2 bases from J, leaving 13 bases between. This CDR3 is 14 amino acids long. CDR3 coding DNA: TGTGCCTGGCGACCGCGGGCAGCCTACAATGAGCAGTTCTTC. Amino acid sequence: CAWRPRAAYNEQFF.

The chain joins TRBV10-1 to TRBJ2-1, with TRBD2 matching 7 bases. CDR1 and CDR2 from the germline V gene are WNHNN and SYGVQD (reference sequence). CDR3 size: 17 residues. Losses at the gene ends were 2 bases for V and 0 bases for J; bases not matched to a gene: 7. The CDR3, as DNA: TGCGCCAGCAGTGAGATGGCTAGCGGTAGCTCCTACAATGAGCAGTTCTTC. Translation: CASSEMASGSSYNEQFF.

The chain uses TRBV10-3 and TRBJ1-2; the match to TRBD1 covers 8 bases. The CDR3 contains 13 residues. With 7 bases clipped from V and 6 bases from J, the junction kept 7 bases outside the gene matches. Per the germline V gene, CDR1 is ENHRY and CDR2 is SYGVKD. CDR3 coding DNA: TGTGCCATCACTGGAGGACAGGGAGATGGCTACACCTTC. Translated: CAITGGQGDGYTF.